Shown below are 27 T cell receptor beta chains from a single sample sequenced in a study of T cells after yellow fever vaccination. TCRdb fed the 5' RACE reads into MiXCR, producing one record per CDR3 protein. The data show some 240,000 distinct CDR3 sequences, roughly 4.8% seen once. Sequencing was performed on CD4+ T cells sorted from PBMCs, taken on the day of the yellow fever booster vaccination. The receptors were sampled from a man younger than 35 who received the YFV17D yellow fever vaccine.

This chain joins TRBV20-1 and TRBJ1-4; no clear D. Germline CDR1 DFQATT, CDR2 SNEGSKA (reference sequence). The ends were cut back, 3 bases at V and 5 bases at J, with 7 bases in the middle. The CDR3 runs to 12 residues. CDR3 in DNA: TGCAGTGCTAGTGTCGTAAATGAAAAACTGTTTTTT. Its translation is CSASVVNEKLFF.

The chain is built from TRBV10-3 and TRBJ2-3; 12 bases match TRBD2. This CDR3 is 18 amino acids long. Germline CDR1 reads ENHRY; CDR2 reads SYGVKD. J gave up 2 bases and V 0 bases, and 6 bases lay outside the gene matches. In DNA form, the CDR3 reads TGTGCCATCAGTGAGTCTATGACTAGCGGGGGATCCACAGATACGCAGTATTTT. This gives the protein CAISESMTSGGSTDTQYF.

This clonotype was counted ten times or more. V usage is TRBV5-1 and J usage is TRBJ2-1; D call uncertain. The V and J ends lost 1 base and 5 bases respectively, with 13 bases between them. The CDR3 is 15 amino acids. Germline-derived CDR1 and CDR2 are SGHRS and YFSETQ. The CDR3 sequence is CASSLRWGQDNEQFF. The CDR3 nucleotides are TGCGCCAGCAGCTTGAGGTGGGGTCAGGACAATGAGCAGTTCTTC.

This chain links TRBV11-1 with TRBJ2-7, with D unclear. The CDR3 loop spans 11 amino acids. Trimming took 4 bases from V and 4 from J, leaving 5 bases between them. CDR1 and CDR2 (germline): SGHAT, FQDESV (reference sequence). The CDR3 DNA is TGTGCCAGCAGCTCGGTGTACGAGCAGTACTTC. Translation: CASSSVYEQYF.

This chain uses TRBV19 with TRBJ2-6; D perhaps matches TRBD2 (6 bases). V was shortened by 7 bases and J by 1 base, with 29 bases between the two germline ends. Germline CDR1 is LNHDA and CDR2 is SQIVND (reference sequence). This CDR3 is built from 21 residues. The CDR3 loop is CASTQTPTGTLWRSGANVLTF. The CDR3 DNA is TGTGCCAGTACCCAAACCCCAACCGGGACTTTATGGAGATCTGGGGCCAACGTCCTGACTTTC.

The chain uses TRBV7-2 and TRBJ2-5, with no clear D. Germline-derived CDR1 and CDR2 are SGHTA and FQGNSA. The CDR3 extends over 14 amino acids. Trimming took off 2 bases at V and 4 bases at J, with 11 bases between the two ends. The CDR3 sequence: CASSLSPATETQYF. The CDR3 bases are TGTGCCAGCAGCTTAAGCCCCGCGACAGAGACCCAGTACTTC. Supplemented by reference TRBV7-2 and TRBJ2-5, the full variable domain reads GAGVSQSPSNKVTEKGKDVELRCDPISGHTALYWYRQSLGQGLEFLIYFQGNSAPDKSGLPSDRFSAERTGGSVSTLTIQRTQQEDSAVYLCASSLSPATETQYFGPGTRLLVL.

This clonotype occurred a few times. The V call is TRBV20-1, the J call TRBJ1-2; TRBD1 aligns across 9 bases. The CDR3 consists of 13 residues. Per germline, CDR1 DFQATT and CDR2 SNEGSKA (reference sequence). J gave up 5 bases and V 4 bases, and 5 bases lay outside the gene matches. The CDR3: CSATGQGRYGYTF. CDR3 bases: TGCAGTGCTACCGGACAGGGGCGATATGGCTACACCTTC.

This clonotype was detected a few times. This sequence joins TRBV19 and TRBJ2-7, with 7 bases lining up with TRBD1. The V and J ends lost 10 bases and 3 bases, in that order; junction bases with no gene match: 6. The V gene's germline CDR1 is LNHDA and CDR2 SQIVND (reference sequence). CDR3 length: 12 residues. The CDR3 DNA sequence: TGTGCCACCCGGGACAGCTACTACGAGCAGTACTTC. As protein: CATRDSYYEQYF.

This clonotype was recorded at least ten times. This chain links TRBV10-3 with TRBJ1-6, with D possibly matching TRBD1 (5 bases). Germline V gives CDR1 ENHRY, CDR2 SYGVKD. CDR3 length: 12 amino acids. Trimming cost V 11 bases and J 9 bases, with 14 bases left between them. The CDR3 DNA follows: TGTGCCTCCGGGGGGGATAGTTCACCCCTCCACTTT. Translation: CASGGDSSPLHF.

This chain links TRBV9 with TRBJ1-2; 7 bases line up with TRBD1. J was trimmed by 4 bases and V by 4 bases; bases with no gene match: 7. The CDR3 is made up of 14 amino acids. Germline lookup yields CDR1 SGDLS and CDR2 YYNGEE. The CDR3 coding sequence is TGTGCCAGCAGCATATCAGGGGGACCCTATGGCTACACCTTC. This codes for CASSISGGPYGYTF.

This CDR3 is CASSLDSLTDTQYF. The CDR3 DNA follows: TGCGCCAGCAGCTTGGACAGTTTGACAGATACGCAGTATTTT. The chain carries TRBV5-1 and TRBJ2-3; D is uncertain. V was trimmed by 0 bases and J by 3 bases, leaving 8 bases between them. Germline loops: CDR1 SGHRS, CDR2 YFSETQ. The CDR3 runs 14 residues.

This clonotype was detected ten times or more. The rearrangement links TRBV27 to TRBJ1-1; D unclear. CDR1 and CDR2 (germline): MNHEY, SMNVEV (reference sequence). With 3 bases removed from V and 3 bases from J, the gap between germline ends came to 11 bases. The CDR3 extends over 14 amino acids. In nucleotides, the CDR3 is TGTGCCAGCAGTTTCTCTGGGTCCCACACTGAAGCTTTCTTT. The encoded protein is CASSFSGSHTEAFF.

This clonotype turned up a few times. This sequence joins TRBV5-1 and TRBJ2-3; 8 nucleotides agree with TRBD1. Germline V gene sequence: CDR1 SGHRS, CDR2 YFSETQ. This CDR3 has 14 residues. The CDR3 sequence is CATGQGGSTDTQYF. The CDR3 region has the DNA TGCGCTACCGGACAGGGCGGTAGCACAGATACGCAGTATTTT.

This clonotype was picked up many times. The chain couples TRBV27 to TRBJ2-7; D might be TRBD1 or TRBD2, each matching 5 bases. CDR3 size: 16 residues. V lost 0 bases to trimming and J lost 8 bases, with 20 bases between them. Germline CDR1 and CDR2: MNHEY and SMNVEV (reference sequence). CDR3: CASSLSGDRYHYKQYF. The CDR3 DNA follows: TGTGCCAGCAGTTTATCGGGAGACAGATACCATTACAAGCAGTACTTC.

In this sample, this clonotype turned up a few times. J is TRBJ2-2 and V is TRBV5-6; 9 nucleotides agree with TRBD1. The CDR3 has 16 residues. Germline assignment: CDR1 SGHDT and CDR2 YYEEEE. J lost 1 base, V lost 5 bases, and 6 bases had no gene match. CDR3 protein: CASRGQGRLNTGELFF. The CDR3 nucleotides read TGTGCCAGCAGGGGACAGGGAAGGTTGAACACCGGGGAGCTGTTTTTT. The full variable domain, completed using reference TRBV5-6 and TRBJ2-2, is DAGVTQSPTHLIKTRGQQVTLRCSPKSGHDTVSWYQQALGQGPQFIFQYYEEEERQRGNFPDRFSGHQFPNYSSELNVNALLLGDSALYLCASRGQGRLNTGELFFGEGSRLTVL.

CDR3 coding DNA: TGTGCCTGGAGGCAGCGGGGGTACTCCTACAATGAGCAGTTCTTC. Translating gives CAWRQRGYSYNEQFF. This chain connects TRBV30 to TRBJ2-1; 8 bases fit TRBD2. The germline gives CDR1 GTSNPN, CDR2 SVGIG (reference sequence). The ends lost 3 bases at V and 0 bases at J; junction bases unmatched: 4. The CDR3 is 15 amino acids.

This clonotype showed up many times. V usage is TRBV7-8 and J usage is TRBJ1-1, with a possible D match to TRBD1 (5 bases). The CDR3 spans 15 residues. In germline, CDR1 is SGHVS, CDR2 FQNEAQ. The V end lost 0 bases, the J end lost 1 base, and 9 bases lay between the germline ends. The CDR3 loop reads CASSLAGRANTEAFF. The DNA of the CDR3 is TGTGCCAGCAGCTTAGCGGGCAGGGCGAACACTGAAGCTTTCTTT.

The chain links TRBV3-1 to TRBJ2-5, with 9 bases aligning to TRBD2. CDR1 LGHDT and CDR2 YNNKEL come from the germline V gene (reference sequence). After removal of 3 bases from V and 3 bases from J, the junction contained 2 bases not matched to a gene. The length of the CDR3 is 14 residues. The CDR3 sequence: CASSHRGGEETQYF. The CDR3 DNA sequence: TGTGCCAGCAGCCATCGCGGGGGGGAAGAGACCCAGTACTTC.

This clonotype was counted between two and nine times. This chain connects TRBV20-1 to TRBJ2-3, with TRBD2 identical over 9 bases. Germline CDR1 is DFQATT and CDR2 is SNEGSKA (reference sequence). The CDR3 contains 14 residues. V dropped 1 base and J dropped 4; count of bases not matched to a gene: 3. The DNA for the CDR3 is TGCAGTGCTAGAGTACGCGGGAGGGCAGATACGCAGTATTTT. It is translated as CSARVRGRADTQYF.

The table lists this clonotype with many counts. The rearrangement uses TRBV6-1 and TRBJ2-7; 9 bases fit TRBD2. Trimming removed 2 bases from V and 7 bases from J; junction bases left unmatched: 6. Germline V gives CDR1 MNHNS, CDR2 SASEGT. There are 14 residues in the CDR3. CDR3 in DNA: TGTGCCAGCAGTGAACTCGGAGCGGGGGGAGAGCAGTACTTC. Encoded protein: CASSELGAGGEQYF.

This clonotype was found many times. V is TRBV29-1 and J is TRBJ1-1, with 10 bases fitting TRBD1. The length of the CDR3 is 15 residues. In germline, CDR1 is SQVTM, CDR2 ANQGSEA. The ends lost 6 bases at V and 0 bases at J; junction bases unmatched: 7. CDR3 DNA sequence: TGCAGCGTGGGACAGGGGCCTAGCATGAACACTGAAGCTTTCTTT. This codes for CSVGQGPSMNTEAFF.

Many counts were recorded for this clonotype. The chain joins TRBV5-1 to TRBJ1-2; TRBD1 might be the D (6 bases). This CDR3 spans 14 amino acids. Trimming cost V 4 bases and J 5 bases, with 15 bases left between them. CDR1 is SGHRS and CDR2 is YFSETQ in the germline V gene. CDR3 amino acids: CASSPGGATYGYTF. The CDR3 nucleotides read TGCGCCAGCAGCCCGGGGGGGGCCACTTATGGCTACACCTTC.

This clonotype appeared a few times. The V call is TRBV12-3 or TRBV12-4, the J call TRBJ2-1; TRBD1 agrees at 9 bases. The CDR3 runs to 13 residues. With 2 bases clipped from V and 9 bases from J, the junction kept 2 bases outside the gene matches. The CDR3, as DNA: TGTGCCAGCAGTTTAACAGGGGGCATTGAGCAGTTCTTC. Protein sequence: CASSLTGGIEQFF.

This clonotype was detected many times. The V gene is TRBV7-9, the J gene TRBJ2-7, with D unclear. The CDR3 is 14 amino acids. In germline, CDR1 is SEHNR, CDR2 FQNEAQ (reference sequence). Deletions cut 5 bases from V and 5 bases from J, with 16 bases between. The CDR3 DNA reads as TGTGCCAGCAGCCCCCGGTGGAGCTACGACGAGCAGTACTTC. Its protein product is CASSPRWSYDEQYF.

This clonotype was picked up a small number of times. This rearrangement joins TRBV12-3 or TRBV12-4 to TRBJ2-2, with D tentatively TRBD2 (7 bases). The germline V and J ends were trimmed by 0 bases and 4 bases, with 9 bases remaining between them. CDR3 length equals 15 residues. The CDR3 nucleotides read TGTGCCAGCAGTTTAGCGGGGGGGCCCACCGGGGAGCTGTTTTTT. Translating gives CASSLAGGPTGELFF.

This sequence joins TRBV6-6 and TRBJ1-6, with D maybe TRBD1 (5 bases). Germline loops: CDR1 MNHNY, CDR2 SVGAGI (reference sequence). The CDR3 spans 13 residues. V was clipped by 6 bases and J by 5 bases, with 8 bases between them. CDR3 DNA sequence: TGTGCCAGCAGGCAGGGAGATAATTCACCCCTCCACTTT. Translation: CASRQGDNSPLHF.

This clonotype was observed a few times. The chain combines TRBV6-5 with TRBJ2-3; D unclear. V gave up 2 bases and J gave up 4 bases, with 10 bases separating them. The length of the CDR3 is 14 residues. Germline assignment: CDR1 MNHEY and CDR2 SVGAGI. The DNA for the CDR3 is TGTGCCAGCAGTTACAAAGGTACCTCAGATACGCAGTATTTT. Amino acid sequence: CASSYKGTSDTQYF.